These 30 T cell receptor beta chains were sequenced from one sample in a study of blood T cell repertoires in COVID-19 (dated by TCRdb to between 2020 and 2021). Preparation of the library involved the immunoSEQ multiplex PCR assay. TCRdb limited this immuneACCESS table to in-frame rearrangements with V and J called. A share of clones is missing; checked studies link under half to unresolved V genes, and the rest is unexplained. The sample table holds fewer than 600,000 clones, of which around 87% were seen once. The biggest ten clones account for less than 2% of the sample. The sequencing input was PBMCs or T cells enriched from blood (not recorded which). The source is a woman aged 40 to 49 who had recovered from COVID-19.

The rearrangement links TRBV27 to TRBJ1-2; D unclear. The germline V gene encodes CDR1 MNHEY and CDR2 SMNVEV (reference sequence). V shed 3 bases and J shed 4 bases, with 9 bases lying between them. CDR3 size: 13 residues. In DNA form, the CDR3 reads TGTGCCAGCAGTTTTGGTAGGAGCTATGGCTACACCTTC. The encoded protein is CASSFGRSYGYTF.

The chain carries TRBV5-4 and TRBJ1-1; D might be TRBD1 (5 bases). CDR1 SGHNT and CDR2 YYREEE come from the germline V gene (reference sequence). This CDR3 contains 15 residues. V shed 4 bases and J shed 1 base, with 14 bases lying between them. For the CDR3, the DNA is TGTGCCAGCAGCACAGGACACCACCAGAACACTGAAGCTTTCTTT. Amino acid sequence: CASSTGHHQNTEAFF. Full variable domain (outside the CDR3, taken from reference TRBV5-4 and TRBJ1-1): ETGVTQSPTHLIKTRGQQVTLRCSSQSGHNTVSWYQQALGQGPQFIFQYYREEENGRGNFPPRFSGLQFPNYSSELNVNALELDDSALYLCASSTGHHQNTEAFFGQGTRLTVV.

V gene TRBV6-2 or TRBV6-3 combines with J gene TRBJ1-2; 8 positions agree with TRBD1. CDR1 and CDR2 from the germline V gene are MNHEY and SVGEGT. Trimming at V came to 5 bases and at J to 10 bases, leaving 12 bases not matched to a gene. The CDR3 has 14 residues. This CDR3 is CASSPQDREEDYTF. The CDR3 bases are TGTGCCAGCAGTCCCCAGGACAGGGAGGAGGACTACACCTTC.

The chain joins TRBV19 to TRBJ1-3; possibly TRBD1 for D (5 bases). V was clipped by 6 bases and J by 2 bases, with 29 bases between them. The CDR3 covers 20 residues. Germline V gene sequence: CDR1 LNHDA, CDR2 SQIVND (reference sequence). The CDR3 reads CASSPQGNRQNILTGNTIYF. The DNA for the CDR3 is TGTGCCAGTAGCCCCCAGGGAAACAGGCAGAACATTCTCACTGGAAACACCATATATTTT.

This clone was detected only once. The genes are TRBV30 and TRBJ2-3; D may be TRBD2 (6 bases). Germline values: CDR1 GTSNPN, CDR2 SVGIG (reference sequence). The CDR3 has 14 residues. V shed 4 bases and J shed 5 bases, with 16 bases lying between them. CDR3 in amino acids: CAWNMGGIVDTQYF. The CDR3, as DNA: TGTGCCTGGAATATGGGCGGGATTGTAGATACGCAGTATTTT. Using reference TRBV30 and TRBJ2-3 for the parts outside the CDR3, the full variable domain is SQTIHQWPATLVQPVGSPLSLECTVEGTSNPNLYWYRQAAGRGLQLLFYSVGIGQISSEVPQNLSASRPQDRQFILSSKKLLLSDSGFYLCAWNMGGIVDTQYFGPGTRLTVL.

This chain uses TRBV4-1 with TRBJ1-1; 10 bases fit TRBD1. The CDR3 spans 15 residues. With V trimmed by 4 bases and J by 5 bases, 7 bases remained unmatched. Germline-derived CDR1 and CDR2 are MGHRA and YSYEKL. The CDR3 is CASSLGTGARTEAFF. The CDR3 region has the DNA TGCGCCAGCAGCCTAGGGACAGGGGCGCGAACTGAAGCTTTCTTT.

CDR3 bases: TGTGCCAGTAGTTCCCCAGGGGGAGCTGGCTACACCTTC. This translates into CASSSPGGAGYTF. The V gene is TRBV19, the J gene TRBJ1-2; TRBD1 matches 7 bases. Germline trimming cut 5 bases from V and 7 bases from J; bases unmatched to any gene: 7. The CDR3 length is 13 residues. Germline CDR1 and CDR2: LNHDA and SQIVND (reference sequence).

This rearrangement joins TRBV6-5 to TRBJ1-1, with D perhaps matching TRBD1 (6 bases). Germline V gives CDR1 MNHEY, CDR2 SVGAGI. V was clipped by 6 bases and J by 11 bases, with 19 bases between them. This CDR3 spans 13 amino acids. The CDR3 spells CASSPTGQGLAFF. In DNA, the CDR3 is TGTGCCAGCAGCCCGACAGGCCAAGGTTTGGCTTTCTTT.

The V call is TRBV13, the J call TRBJ1-2, with TRBD1 matching over 7 bases. Germline V lookup: CDR1 PRHDT, CDR2 FYEKMQ (reference sequence). This CDR3 comprises 14 residues. V trimming: 0 bases; J trimming: 8 bases; junction bases outside the gene matches: 6. The CDR3 DNA reads TGTGCCAGCAGCTTAGGGACAGGGAATCTCGGCTACACCTTC. As protein: CASSLGTGNLGYTF.

The chain is built from TRBV12-3 or TRBV12-4 and TRBJ1-1; no definite D call. V was clipped by 6 bases and J by 4 bases, with 9 bases between them. The CDR3 consists of 12 residues. CDR3 amino acids: CASRLGSTEAFF. In nucleotides, the CDR3 is TGTGCCAGCAGGCTCGGGTCCACTGAAGCTTTCTTT.

This clone was counted between two and nine times. The CDR3 spells CASSPDSWSPLHF. In DNA form, the CDR3 reads TGTGCCAGCAGCCCGGACAGCTGGTCACCCCTCCACTTT. This chain connects TRBV11-2 to TRBJ1-6; tentatively, D is TRBD1 (6 bases). The CDR3 is made up of 13 amino acids. V lost 5 bases, J lost 10 bases, and 12 bases lay in between. Germline assignment: CDR1 SGHAT and CDR2 FQNNGV.

This chain links TRBV5-5 with TRBJ1-5, with 9 bases lining up with TRBD1. The germline gives CDR1 SGHKS, CDR2 YYEKEE (reference sequence). The trim removed 0 bases at V and 7 bases at J, leaving 5 bases unmatched. The CDR3 is 15 residues long. The DNA of the CDR3 is TGTGCCAGCAGCTTGGTCGACAGGGGGTTACAGCCCCAGCATTTT. This gives the protein CASSLVDRGLQPQHF.

This chain uses TRBV11-2 with TRBJ1-1; D is uncertain. The CDR3 runs to 15 residues. Trimming cost V 2 bases and J 0 bases, with 10 bases left between them. In germline, CDR1 is SGHAT, CDR2 FQNNGV. Here the CDR3 reads CASSLYPGLNTEAFF. As DNA, the CDR3 is TGTGCCAGCAGCTTATATCCAGGTCTGAACACTGAAGCTTTCTTT.

The chain is built from TRBV7-9 and TRBJ1-2, with 8 bases that match TRBD1. The V segment lost 5 bases and the J segment 4 bases; nucleotides outside the gene matches: 6. The CDR3 extends over 14 amino acids. CDR1 and CDR2 (germline): SEHNR, FQNEAQ (reference sequence). The CDR3 region is CASSPRQGSYGYTF. In DNA form, the CDR3 reads TGTGCCAGCAGCCCCCGACAGGGGAGCTATGGCTACACCTTC.

This chain links TRBV7-2 with TRBJ1-2; tentatively, D is TRBD1 (6 bases). The germline V gene has CDR1 SGHTA and CDR2 FQGNSA. The V end was cut by 5 bases, the J end by 3 bases, with 19 bases between. This CDR3 has 16 residues. The CDR3 region is CASSPRGYGRDYGYTF. DNA for the CDR3: TGTGCCAGCAGCCCAAGGGGGTATGGGAGGGACTATGGCTACACCTTC. The variable domain in full, with the rest retrieved from reference TRBV7-2 and TRBJ1-2, is GAGVSQSPSNKVTEKGKDVELRCDPISGHTALYWYRQSLGQGLEFLIYFQGNSAPDKSGLPSDRFSAERTGGSVSTLTIQRTQQEDSAVYLCASSPRGYGRDYGYTFGSGTRLTVV.

The chain couples TRBV29-1 to TRBJ2-1, with TRBD2 matching 7 bases. The germline V gene has CDR1 SQVTM and CDR2 ANQGSEA. The CDR3 is 12 residues long. Losses at the gene ends were 7 bases for V and 4 bases for J; bases not matched to a gene: 4. CDR3 nucleotide sequence: TGCAGCGCCGGGGACTATTACAATGAGCAGTTCTTC. It yields the protein CSAGDYYNEQFF.

This clone occurred once. The V gene is TRBV9, the J gene TRBJ2-3; 10 bases agree with TRBD2. Trimming removed 2 bases from V and 0 bases from J; junction bases left unmatched: 3. The V gene's germline CDR1 is SGDLS and CDR2 YYNGEE. The CDR3 loop spans 16 amino acids. Written as DNA, the CDR3 is TGTGCCAGCAGCGTTACTAGCGGGATAAGCACAGATACGCAGTATTTT. This translates into CASSVTSGISTDTQYF. Supplemented by reference TRBV9 and TRBJ2-3, the full variable domain reads DSGVTQTPKHLITATGQRVTLRCSPRSGDLSVYWYQQSLDQGLQFLIQYYNGEERAKGNILERFSAQQFPDLHSELNLSSLELGDSALYFCASSVTSGISTDTQYFGPGTRLTVL.

The CDR3 loop reads CASSASVPGGMYGYTF. The CDR3 DNA reads as TGTGCCAGTAGTGCGTCAGTGCCAGGGGGGATGTATGGCTACACCTTC. The chain has TRBV19 and TRBJ1-2, with TRBD1 identical over 7 bases. The ends lost 5 bases at V and 5 bases at J; junction bases unmatched: 14. Germline lookup yields CDR1 LNHDA and CDR2 SQIVND (reference sequence). CDR3 length: 16 amino acids. Drawing the rest from reference TRBV19 and TRBJ1-2, the complete variable domain is DGGITQSPKYLFRKEGQNVTLSCEQNLNHDAMYWYRQDPGQGLRLIYYSQIVNDFQKGDIAEGYSVSREKKESFPLTVTSAQKNPTAFYLCASSASVPGGMYGYTFGSGTRLTVV.

About this clone itself: At one end, the junction sequence differs from germline, possibly due to a read error. J is TRBJ2-1 and V is TRBV27; D remains ambiguous. CDR1 MNHEY and CDR2 SMNVEV come from the germline V gene (reference sequence). This CDR3 is 11 amino acids long. The CDR3 spells CASSSLGEEFF. CDR3 in DNA: TGTGCCAGCAGTTCTCTCGGTGAGGAGTTCTTC.

The chain joins TRBV5-1 to TRBJ1-4; no definite D call. Germline V gene sequence: CDR1 SGHRS, CDR2 YFSETQ. Deletions cut 4 bases from V and 12 bases from J, with 16 bases between. The CDR3 is 13 amino acids. CDR3 loop: CASSLDLEMELFF. CDR3 DNA sequence: TGCGCCAGCAGCCTGGACCTGGAGATGGAACTGTTTTTT.

This clone was recorded a few times. The V and J genes are TRBV27 and TRBJ2-2; unclear D gene. Germline assignment: CDR1 MNHEY and CDR2 SMNVEV (reference sequence). The CDR3 is 13 residues long. Trimming pared 3 bases from V and 6 bases from J, leaving 8 bases between. The CDR3 here is CASSFIQAGELFF. The DNA for the CDR3 is TGTGCCAGCAGTTTTATTCAGGCCGGGGAGCTGTTTTTT.

J is TRBJ2-5 and V is TRBV7-9; D unresolved. There are 14 residues in the CDR3. From germline, CDR1 is SEHNR and CDR2 FQNEAQ (reference sequence). V was pared by 1 base and J by 0 bases, with 6 bases between. The CDR3 loop is CASSLVLDQETQYF. The CDR3 region has the DNA TGTGCCAGCAGCTTAGTTTTAGACCAAGAGACCCAGTACTTC. The full variable domain, completed using reference TRBV7-9 and TRBJ2-5, is DTGVSQNPRHKITKRGQNVTFRCDPISEHNRLYWYRQTLGQGPEFLTYFQNEAQLEKSRLLSDRFSAERPKGSFSTLEIQRTEQGDSAMYLCASSLVLDQETQYFGPGTRLLVL.

This clone has just a few counts. The rearrangement uses TRBV24-1 and TRBJ1-2; no definite D call. The CDR3 covers 14 residues. Trimming stripped 0 bases from V and 2 bases from J, with 6 bases between. Germline CDR1 and CDR2: KGHDR and SFDVKD. This chain's CDR3 is CATSDLEQNYGYTF. CDR3 in DNA: TGTGCCACCAGTGATTTGGAACAGAACTATGGCTACACCTTC.

This clone was detected only once. CDR3 in amino acids: CASSQPRPGQGRDTGELFF. CDR3 DNA sequence: TGCGCCAGCAGCCAGCCCAGACCGGGACAGGGAAGAGACACCGGGGAGCTGTTTTTT. This rearrangement joins TRBV4-1 to TRBJ2-2; TRBD1 matches 9 bases. V lost 3 bases to trimming and J lost 3 bases; unmatched junction nucleotides: 14. This CDR3 contains 19 residues. In germline, CDR1 is MGHRA, CDR2 YSYEKL.

The rearrangement links TRBV27 to TRBJ1-5; D is ambiguous. The CDR3 contains 16 residues. The V gene lost 5 bases and the J gene lost 0 bases, with 14 bases spanning the gap. CDR1 and CDR2 (germline): MNHEY, SMNVEV (reference sequence). CDR3 protein: CASSIVISFSNQPQHF. The CDR3 DNA reads as TGTGCCAGCAGTATCGTTATTTCTTTTAGCAATCAGCCCCAGCATTTT.

J is TRBJ2-1 and V is TRBV24-1; tentatively, D is TRBD2 (5 bases). Germline values: CDR1 KGHDR, CDR2 SFDVKD. Deletions cut 4 bases from V and 5 bases from J, with 11 bases between. This CDR3 comprises 14 residues. CDR3 DNA sequence: TGTGCCACCAGTGACCATGGACTCGACAATGAGCAGTTCTTC. It yields the protein CATSDHGLDNEQFF.

The chain uses TRBV5-1 and TRBJ1-1, with D perhaps TRBD1 (6 bases). Germline-derived CDR1 and CDR2 are SGHRS and YFSETQ. The CDR3 runs to 14 residues. Trimming took 3 bases from V and 6 from J, leaving 15 bases between them. DNA of the CDR3: TGCGCCAGCAGCTCGACGACAGGCTCTTCTGAAGCTTTCTTT. Its protein product is CASSSTTGSSEAFF.

The V and J genes are TRBV9 and TRBJ1-1; a weak D match, TRBD1 (5 bases). The ends were cut back, 1 base at V and 6 bases at J, with 16 bases in the middle. The CDR3 spans 15 residues. Germline values: CDR1 SGDLS, CDR2 YYNGEE. CDR3 DNA sequence: TGTGCCAGCAGCGTACGTGGGAATAAGGGGTCTGAAGCTTTCTTT. Residues: CASSVRGNKGSEAFF.

This chain connects TRBV6-5 to TRBJ2-3; 11 nucleotides match TRBD2. The germline CDR1 and CDR2 sequences are MNHEY and SVGAGI. This CDR3 spans 16 amino acids. V was pared by 0 bases and J by 4 bases, with 3 bases of the junction left unmatched. CDR3 region: CASSYSQGLAADTQYF. In DNA, the CDR3 is TGTGCCAGCAGTTACTCACAGGGACTAGCGGCAGATACGCAGTATTTT.

V is TRBV4-3 and J is TRBJ2-2; 11 nucleotides match TRBD2. V trimming: 4 bases; J trimming: 3 bases; junction bases outside the gene matches: 7. CDR1 is LGHNA, CDR2 YSLEER, per germline. The CDR3 is made up of 17 amino acids. The CDR3 loop is CASSRLLAGDDTGELFF. The CDR3 DNA follows: TGCGCCAGCAGCCGACTACTAGCGGGGGATGACACCGGGGAGCTGTTTTTT.